These 21 T cell receptor beta chains were sequenced from one sample in a study of cytomegalovirus exposure and HLA in healthy donors. The primer mix had 60 Vbeta and 13 Jbeta primers. The repertoire was sequenced with immunoSEQ multiplex PCR; TCRdb's copy has only in-frame clones and lacks some. The sample yields 85,000 to 130,000 clones, approximately 85% seen once. The sequenced material came from PBMCs. The receptor set was obtained from a man aged 50-60 years in good health and CMV-seronegative.

The V call is TRBV6-1, the J call TRBJ1-5; TRBD1 matches at 7 bases. The CDR3 is 14 residues long. Trimming took 6 bases from V and 7 from J; bases not matched to a gene: 9. Germline assignment: CDR1 MNHNS and CDR2 SASEGT. The CDR3 DNA is TGTGCCAGCAGAGCGAACAGGGGCGGCCAGCCCCAGCATTTT. Translating gives CASRANRGGQPQHF.

The gene calls are TRBV6-1 and TRBJ2-7, with 9 bases matching TRBD1. V was pared by 6 bases and J by 5 bases, with 5 bases of the junction left unmatched. Germline V CDR1 and CDR2: MNHNS, SASEGT. This CDR3 region has 13 residues. In DNA form, the CDR3 reads TGTGCCAGCAGAGGACAGGGGATCAACGAGCAGTACTTC. Protein sequence: CASRGQGINEQYF.

The chain combines TRBV6-8 with TRBJ1-5; TRBD1 aligns across 8 bases. Germline-derived CDR1 and CDR2 are MNHGY and SAAAGT. The CDR3 runs to 10 residues. V dropped 6 bases and J dropped 13; count of bases not matched to a gene: 2. CDR3 in DNA: TGTGCCAGCAGCGGGGACAGGCAGCATTTT. Its translation: CASSGDRQHF.

This clone was seen just once. The chain is built from TRBV10-2 and TRBJ2-7; tentatively, D is TRBD1 (6 bases). The CDR3 covers 15 residues. CDR1 and CDR2 from the germline V gene are WSHSY and SAAADI. This chain's CDR3 is CASRSTGPSSNEQYV. CDR3 coding DNA: TGCGCCAGCAGGTCCACAGGGCCGTCCTCCAACGAGCAGTACGTC.

CDR3 bases: TGTGCCAGCAGCGCCTGGGACAGGGTGGATGAGCAGTTCTTC. Translating it yields CASSAWDRVDEQFF. V and J are TRBV7-9 and TRBJ2-1; 9 positions match TRBD1. Trimming removed 5 bases from V and 8 bases from J; junction bases left unmatched: 7. The CDR3 totals 14 residues. Germline values: CDR1 SEHNR, CDR2 FQNEAQ (reference sequence).

This clone came up a few times. The rearrangement links TRBV30 to TRBJ2-5; no clear D gene. The CDR3 has 12 amino acids. V lost 0 bases and J lost 4, with 6 bases in between. Germline CDR1 GTSNPN, CDR2 SVGIG (reference sequence). The CDR3 nucleotides are TGTGCCTGGAGTGTAGGCGGAGAGACCCAGTACTTC. Its translation: CAWSVGGETQYF.

The chain uses TRBV19 and TRBJ1-5, with a weak D call TRBD1 (6 bases). The CDR3 is 14 residues long. CDR1 is LNHDA and CDR2 is SQIVND in the germline V gene (reference sequence). Between the trimmed V and J ends, which lost 8 bases and 6 bases, there was a span of 17 bases. For the CDR3, the DNA is TGTGCCAGTGCCCGGACAGCGGTGGTTCAGCCCCAGCATTTT. Amino acid sequence: CASARTAVVQPQHF.

The V gene is TRBV25-1, the J gene TRBJ1-6, with D possibly matching TRBD1 (6 bases). Germline V gene data show CDR1 as MGHDK and CDR2 as SYGVNS. V was trimmed by 7 bases and J by 4 bases, leaving 11 bases between them. This CDR3 comprises 14 residues. CDR3 nucleotide sequence: TGTGCCAGCACGCAGACAGGATATAATTCACCCCTCCACTTT. Translation gives CASTQTGYNSPLHF.

This clone turned up a few times. V and J are TRBV2 and TRBJ2-7, with D possibly TRBD1 on 5 matching bases. Germline values: CDR1 SNHLY, CDR2 FYNNEI. V lost 2 bases and J lost 3, with 8 bases in between. The CDR3 is made up of 13 amino acids. CDR3 sequence (DNA): TGTGCCAGCAGTGAAACCAGGGACTACGAGCAGTACGTC. It codes for CASSETRDYEQYV.

The V call is TRBV5-6, the J call TRBJ1-4; 7 bases are a match to TRBD1. The J segment lost 5 bases and the V segment lost 4 bases, leaving 8 bases of the junction unmatched. CDR1 is SGHDT and CDR2 is YYEEEE in the germline V gene. The CDR3 has 15 residues. The CDR3 DNA reads as TGTGCCAGCAGCGGGAAGGGGGCCCAGAATGAAAAACTGTTTTTT. Translated, it gives CASSGKGAQNEKLFF.

The chain employs TRBV27 and TRBJ1-6; D not certain. Looked up from germline, CDR1 is MNHEY and CDR2 is SMNVEV (reference sequence). The CDR3 extends over 14 amino acids. The germline V and J ends were trimmed by 3 bases and 0 bases, with 3 bases remaining between them. The CDR3 DNA sequence: TGTGCCAGCAGTTTGAGCTCCTATAATTCACCCCTCCACTTT. This codes for CASSLSSYNSPLHF.

Points on this clone: This sample includes further DNA sequences coding for the same CDR3. The chain links TRBV10-3 to TRBJ1-1; D gene unclear. Germline V CDR1 and CDR2: ENHRY, SYGVKD. The CDR3 runs to 12 residues. V was shortened by 8 bases and J by 7 bases, with 14 bases between the two germline ends. The CDR3 DNA reads as TGTGCCATCGGACTGCGCGAAGGTGAAGCTTTCTTT. Amino acid sequence: CAIGLREGEAFF.

The rearrangement uses TRBV9 and TRBJ1-5; a possible D gene is TRBD1 (5 bases). The CDR3 length is 14 residues. Trimming cost V 0 bases and J 4 bases, with 8 bases left between them. Germline values: CDR1 SGDLS, CDR2 YYNGEE. CDR3 coding DNA: TGTGCCAGCAGCGTAGGCCAGGGTAATCAGCCCCAGCATTTT. As protein: CASSVGQGNQPQHF.

The chain couples TRBV28 to TRBJ2-1, with a tentative D call TRBD1 (5 bases). Trimming stripped 7 bases from V and 9 bases from J, with 19 bases between. The CDR3 covers 14 residues. Per the germline V gene, CDR1 is MDHEN and CDR2 is SYDVKM. Here the CDR3 DNA reads TGTGCCAGCAAATCCCGAGTGGGGCATCGTGAGCAGTTCTTC. Residues: CASKSRVGHREQFF.

V gene TRBV13 combines with J gene TRBJ1-1; tentatively, D is TRBD1 (6 bases). V lost 1 base and J 3 bases, leaving 9 bases between the germline ends. Looked up from germline, CDR1 is PRHDT and CDR2 is FYEKMQ (reference sequence). This CDR3 is built from 14 residues. For the CDR3, the DNA is TGTGCCAGCAGCTTAGTACAGGGAGACACTGAAGCTTTCTTT. It translates to CASSLVQGDTEAFF.

The rearrangement links TRBV6-1 to TRBJ2-7; TRBD1 matches 8 bases. J was trimmed by 6 bases and V by 5 bases; bases with no gene match: 3. In germline, CDR1 is MNHNS, CDR2 SASEGT. This CDR3 spans 12 amino acids. The CDR3 coding sequence is TGTGCCAGCAGTCAGGGGGCAGGCGAGCAGTACTTC. Amino acid sequence: CASSQGAGEQYF.

CDR3 coding DNA: TGTGCCAGCAGTGACCCGGGACAGGTTACCTCTGGAAACACCATATATTTT. This gives the protein CASSDPGQVTSGNTIYF. This rearrangement joins TRBV6-1 to TRBJ1-3; TRBD1 matches at 8 bases. The V segment lost 3 bases and the J segment 0 bases; nucleotides outside the gene matches: 7. CDR1 is MNHNS, CDR2 SASEGT, per germline. This CDR3 spans 17 amino acids.

The rearrangement links TRBV28 to TRBJ1-1, with D unclear. The CDR3 loop spans 13 amino acids. Trimming cost V 7 bases and J 0 bases, with 9 bases left between them. Germline V lookup: CDR1 MDHEN, CDR2 SYDVKM. The CDR3 DNA reads as TGTGCCAGCACGAACTACCTGAACACTGAAGCTTTCTTT. Translated, it gives CASTNYLNTEAFF.

This chain joins TRBV6-5 and TRBJ1-4; 9 bases agree with TRBD1. Unmatched junction bases numbered 6, after V lost 5 bases and J lost 5 bases. The CDR3 loop spans 15 amino acids. Germline CDR1 and CDR2: MNHEY and SVGAGI. CDR3 DNA: TGTGCCAGCAGTACGAGACAGGGGGTAAATGAAAAACTGTTTTTT. This translates into CASSTRQGVNEKLFF.

The chain is built from TRBV18 and TRBJ1-1; D remains unclear. The germline V gene encodes CDR1 KGHSH and CDR2 LQKENI. The V gene lost 6 bases and the J gene lost 3 bases, with 11 bases spanning the gap. This CDR3 has 13 amino acids. In nucleotides, the CDR3 is TGTGCCAGCTCCTCCGGGAGGGACACTGAAGCTTTCTTT. This sequence encodes CASSSGRDTEAFF.

The chain has TRBV12-5 and TRBJ1-5, with D uncertain. Trimming shortened V by 1 base and J by 9 bases, and 7 bases separated the two germline ends. CDR1 LGHNT and CDR2 FRNRAP come from the germline V gene. CDR3 length: 12 amino acids. CDR3 nucleotide sequence: TGTGCTAGTGGTTTGGACAGCGGGCCCCAGCATTTT. Amino acids: CASGLDSGPQHF. Using reference TRBV12-5 and TRBJ1-5 for the parts outside the CDR3, the full variable domain is DARVTQTPRHKVTEMGQEVTMRCQPILGHNTVFWYRQTMMQGLELLAYFRNRAPLDDSGMPKDRFSAEMPDATLATLKIQPSEPRDSAVYFCASGLDSGPQHFGDGTRLSIL.